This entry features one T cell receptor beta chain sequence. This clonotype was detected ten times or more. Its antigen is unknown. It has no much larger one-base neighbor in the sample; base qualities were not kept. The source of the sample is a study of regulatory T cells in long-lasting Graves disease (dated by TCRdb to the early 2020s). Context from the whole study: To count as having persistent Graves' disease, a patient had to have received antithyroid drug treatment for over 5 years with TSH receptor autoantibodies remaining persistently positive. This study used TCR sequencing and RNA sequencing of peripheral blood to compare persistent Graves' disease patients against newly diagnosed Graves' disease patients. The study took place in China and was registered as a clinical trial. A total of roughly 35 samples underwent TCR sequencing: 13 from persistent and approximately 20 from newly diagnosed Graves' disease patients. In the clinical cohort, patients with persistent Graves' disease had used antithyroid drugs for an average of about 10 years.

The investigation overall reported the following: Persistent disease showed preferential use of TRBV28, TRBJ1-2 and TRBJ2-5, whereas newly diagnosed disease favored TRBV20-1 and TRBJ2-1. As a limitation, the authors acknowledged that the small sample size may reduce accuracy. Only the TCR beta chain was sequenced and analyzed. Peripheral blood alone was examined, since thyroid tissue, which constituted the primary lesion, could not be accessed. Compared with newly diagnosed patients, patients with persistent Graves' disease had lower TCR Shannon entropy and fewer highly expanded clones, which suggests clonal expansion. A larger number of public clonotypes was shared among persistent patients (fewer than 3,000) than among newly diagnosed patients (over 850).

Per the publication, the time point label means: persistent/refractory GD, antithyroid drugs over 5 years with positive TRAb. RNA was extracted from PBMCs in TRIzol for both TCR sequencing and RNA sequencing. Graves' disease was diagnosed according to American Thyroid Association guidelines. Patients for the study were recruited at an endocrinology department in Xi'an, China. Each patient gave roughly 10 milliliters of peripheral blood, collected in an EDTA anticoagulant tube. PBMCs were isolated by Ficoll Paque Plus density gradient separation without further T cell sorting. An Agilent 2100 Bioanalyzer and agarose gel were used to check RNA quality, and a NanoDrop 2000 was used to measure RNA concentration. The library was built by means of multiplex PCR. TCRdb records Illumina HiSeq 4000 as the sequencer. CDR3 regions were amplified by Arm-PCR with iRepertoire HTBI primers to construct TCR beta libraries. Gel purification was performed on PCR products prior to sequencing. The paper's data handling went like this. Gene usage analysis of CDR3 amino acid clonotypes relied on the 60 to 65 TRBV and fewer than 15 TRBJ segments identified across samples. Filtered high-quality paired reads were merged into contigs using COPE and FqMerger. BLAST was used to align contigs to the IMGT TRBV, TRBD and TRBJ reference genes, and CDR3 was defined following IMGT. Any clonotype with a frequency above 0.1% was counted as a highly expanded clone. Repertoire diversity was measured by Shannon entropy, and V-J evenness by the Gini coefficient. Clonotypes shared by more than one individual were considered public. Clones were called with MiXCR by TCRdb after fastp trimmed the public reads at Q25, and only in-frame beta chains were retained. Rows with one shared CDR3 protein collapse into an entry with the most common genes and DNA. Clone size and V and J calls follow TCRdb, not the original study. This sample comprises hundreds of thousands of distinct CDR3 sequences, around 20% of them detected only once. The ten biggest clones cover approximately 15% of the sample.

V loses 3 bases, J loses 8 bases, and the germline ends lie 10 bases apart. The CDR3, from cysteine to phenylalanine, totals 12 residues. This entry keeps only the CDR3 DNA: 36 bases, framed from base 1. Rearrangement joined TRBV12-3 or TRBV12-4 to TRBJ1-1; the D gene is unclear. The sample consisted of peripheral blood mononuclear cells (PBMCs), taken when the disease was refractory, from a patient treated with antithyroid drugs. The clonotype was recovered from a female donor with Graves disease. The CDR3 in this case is CASSFGGGEAFF. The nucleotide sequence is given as TGTGCCAGCAGTTTCGGAGGAGGGGAAGCTTTCTTT.